The TCR beta chain described here comes from a study of neurological immune-mediated disorders. Ten or more counts support this clonotype. The V gene end was trimmed by 6 bases and the J gene end by 6 bases; junction bases not matched to a gene: 7. This CDR3 spans 13 amino acids. Germline V gene data show CDR1 as MNHNY and CDR2 as SVGAGI (reference sequence). A 10-nucleotide random UMI tagged transcripts in template-switch 5'RACE cDNA synthesis. MiXCR, run by TCRdb on the 5' RACE reads, gives a single entry per CDR3 protein. The sample includes some 65,000 distinct CDR3 sequences, over 4% seen only once; the top ten take 2.6%.

The gene calls are TRBV6-6 and TRBJ1-2, with 7 bases aligning to TRBD1. Source material: PBMCs. This clonotype was obtained from a man aged 45-60 years with multiple sclerosis. In nucleotides, the CDR3 is TGTGCCAGCAGCAGGACAGGAAGTCATGGCTACACCTTC. Translating gives CASSRTGSHGYTF.